This T cell receptor beta chain was captured by sequencing in a study of blood T cell repertoires in COVID-19. This clone was picked up one time. Adults between about 18 and 95 years of age took part from 24 US areas. The CDR3 runs 15 residues. Germline-derived CDR1 and CDR2 are MDHEN and SYDVKM. The V gene lost 4 bases and the J gene lost 8 bases, with 17 bases spanning the gap. The repertoire was sequenced with immunoSEQ multiplex PCR; TCRdb's copy has only in-frame clones and lacks some. Among hundreds of thousands of clones listed, around 91% were seen once. The chain combines TRBV28 with TRBJ1-4, with D possibly being TRBD1 (5 bases). The sequenced sample was PBMCs or T cells enriched from blood (not recorded which). The sequence came from a man between 18 and 35 years old who had recovered from COVID-19. The CDR3: CASSSQGMVKEKLFF. In DNA form, the CDR3 reads TGTGCCAGCAGTTCCCAGGGAATGGTGAAGGAAAAACTGTTTTTT. Filled out from reference TRBV28 and TRBJ1-4, the complete variable domain reads DVKVTQSSRYLVKRTGEKVFLECVQDMDHENMFWYRQDPGLGLRLIYFSYDVKMKEKGDIPEGYSVSREKKERFSLILESASTNQTSMYLCASSSQGMVKEKLFFGSGTQLSVL.